These 12 T cell receptor beta chains came from one sample sequenced in a study of blood T cell repertoires in COVID-19. The method was immunoSEQ multiplex PCR; TCRdb's version includes in-frame clones alone and lacks a portion of them. The table records some 170,000 clones, 80% to 85% of them present only once. Sequencing was done on a sample of peripheral blood. These receptors were obtained from a woman in her thirties or forties with COVID-19, enrolled during active disease.

The J gene is TRBJ1-1, the V gene TRBV11-3; D is unresolved. This CDR3 spans 13 amino acids. Looked up from germline, CDR1 is SGHNT and CDR2 is YENEEA. The ends were cut back, 5 bases at V and 6 bases at J, with 13 bases in the middle. The CDR3: CASSQSIEAEAFF. Written as DNA, the CDR3 is TGTGCCAGCAGCCAAAGCATTGAGGCTGAAGCTTTCTTT.

This sequence joins TRBV6-6 and TRBJ2-1, with D unclear. The CDR3 has 11 residues. V gave up 5 bases and J gave up 9 bases, with 8 bases separating them. Germline loops: CDR1 MNHNY, CDR2 SVGAGI (reference sequence). DNA for the CDR3: TGTGCCAGCAGTCAAATCTCTGAGCAGTTCTTC. It encodes CASSQISEQFF.

This clone was counted once. The gene calls are TRBV10-2 and TRBJ1-2, with D hard to call. Trimming left V 4 bases short and J 3 bases short, with 15 bases between. The CDR3 has 15 residues. The germline V gene encodes CDR1 WSHSY and CDR2 SAAADI. CDR3 sequence reads: CASSGDTLRDYGYTF. In nucleotides, the CDR3 is TGCGCCAGCAGTGGAGACACACTGCGCGACTATGGCTACACCTTC.

The J gene is TRBJ1-1, the V gene TRBV6-5, with D possibly being TRBD1 (6 bases). Per germline, CDR1 MNHEY and CDR2 SVGAGI. Trimming stripped 7 bases from V and 3 bases from J, with 15 bases between. This CDR3 spans 14 amino acids. CDR3: CASTRRGGHTEAFF. The CDR3 DNA reads TGTGCCAGCACCCGAAGGGGGGGCCACACTGAAGCTTTCTTT.

The rearrangement links TRBV5-6 to TRBJ2-1, with D possibly matching TRBD2 (6 bases). Per the germline V gene, CDR1 is SGHDT and CDR2 is YYEEEE. Trimming removed 1 base at V and 9 bases at J, with 23 bases between. The CDR3 is 17 amino acids. CDR3 in DNA: TGTGCCAGCAGCTTGTTTCCTAAGGGACTCTACCCCGGTGAGCAGTTCTTC. It codes for CASSLFPKGLYPGEQFF.

The V gene is TRBV12-5, the J gene TRBJ2-2, with 9 bases fitting TRBD1. Germline V CDR1 and CDR2: LGHNT, FRNRAP. This CDR3 spans 18 amino acids. J lost 2 bases, V lost 0 bases, and 7 bases had no gene match. CDR3 nucleotides: TGTGCTAGTGGTTTGGTACATGGGACAGGGCTTAACACCGGGGAGCTGTTTTTT. Translating gives CASGLVHGTGLNTGELFF.

The V and J genes are TRBV19 and TRBJ1-2, with D hard to call. Per the germline V gene, CDR1 is LNHDA and CDR2 is SQIVND (reference sequence). V lost 2 bases and J 4 bases, leaving 14 bases between the germline ends. The CDR3 covers 15 residues. The CDR3 here is CASSIRSETFYGYTF. CDR3 sequence (DNA): TGTGCCAGTAGTATAAGGTCAGAGACTTTCTATGGCTACACCTTC.

The chain couples TRBV11-2 to TRBJ2-2; 10 bases are shared with TRBD2. The germline V gene encodes CDR1 SGHAT and CDR2 FQNNGV. The V segment lost 5 bases and the J segment 2 bases; nucleotides outside the gene matches: 11. The CDR3 runs 18 residues. DNA of the CDR3: TGTGCCAGCAGCCCGGAGACAGGACTAGCGGCCAACACCGGGGAGCTGTTTTTT. It codes for CASSPETGLAANTGELFF. Full variable domain (rest looked up from reference TRBV11-2 and TRBJ2-2): EAGVAQSPRYKIIEKRQSVAFWCNPISGHATLYWYQQILGQGPKLLIQFQNNGVVDDSQLPKDRFSAERLKGVDSTLKIQPAKLEDSAVYLCASSPETGLAANTGELFFGEGSRLTVL.

The gene calls are TRBV19 and TRBJ2-3, with D possibly being TRBD2 (6 bases). The V gene's germline CDR1 is LNHDA and CDR2 SQIVND (reference sequence). V was shortened by 5 bases and J by 0 bases, with 15 bases between the two germline ends. This CDR3 spans 16 amino acids. CDR3 loop: CASSPWEAVSTDTQYF. For the CDR3, the DNA is TGTGCCAGTAGTCCTTGGGAGGCTGTGAGCACAGATACGCAGTATTTT.

The chain employs TRBV9 and TRBJ2-2; 11 bases agree with TRBD1. V was pared by 7 bases and J by 2 bases, with 10 bases of the junction left unmatched. The CDR3 has 17 amino acids. Germline-derived CDR1 and CDR2 are SGDLS and YYNGEE. CDR3 nucleotide sequence: TGTGCCAGCGGTATACCGGGACAGGGGGTTAACACCGGGGAGCTGTTTTTT. It yields the protein CASGIPGQGVNTGELFF.

This clone was counted between two and nine times. The CDR3 region is CSVGTYNSPLHF. The CDR3 nucleotides are TGCAGCGTTGGGACATATAATTCACCCCTCCACTTT. This chain joins TRBV29-1 and TRBJ1-6; perhaps TRBD1 as D (5 bases). The CDR3 spans 12 residues. Deletions cut 4 bases from V and 4 bases from J, with 5 bases between. Germline V gene data show CDR1 as SQVTM and CDR2 as ANQGSEA.

Comments on this clone: Other DNA sequences in this sample translate to the same CDR3. This chain connects TRBV14 to TRBJ1-1, with no clear D. CDR3 size: 14 residues. Trimming shortened V by 2 bases and J by 0 bases, and 7 bases separated the two germline ends. CDR1 SGHDN and CDR2 FVKESK come from the germline V gene. The DNA for the CDR3 is TGTGCCAGCAGCCAACCCGGGATGAACACTGAAGCTTTCTTT. As protein: CASSQPGMNTEAFF.